A single sample is the source of the 27 T cell receptor beta chains below, sequenced in a study of vaccination and CD4 T cells after COVID-19. Treatment denoted: approximately nine-day PBMC culture with coronavirus spike peptide pools or control peptides (ViraFEST assay). Unexposed donor CD4+ T cells predated the COVID-19 pandemic, collected 2011-2018. No antigen is known for these receptors. The Oncomine TCR Beta short-read assay sequenced DNA from cultured CD4+ T cells. DNA came from CD4+ T cells after culture. MiXCR was run by TCRdb on the PCR reads, yielding one entry per CDR3 protein. The sample consists of roughly 11,000 distinct CDR3 sequences, under 45% of them appearing once. The source material was CD4+ T cells from blood, cultured in vitro. These receptors originate from a human donor in good health.

This clonotype was picked up a small number of times. V is TRBV20-1 and J is TRBJ2-1; 9 nucleotides line up with TRBD2. Germline assignment: CDR1 DFQATT and CDR2 SNEGSKA (reference sequence). J was trimmed by 12 bases and V by 5 bases; bases with no gene match: 14. The CDR3 has 14 amino acids. Here the CDR3 reads CSASTGTSLHGQFF. CDR3 sequence (DNA): TGCAGTGCTTCCACCGGGACTAGCTTACATGGGCAGTTCTTC.

This clonotype appeared once. The J gene is TRBJ2-3, the V gene TRBV7-3, with 7 bases matching TRBD2. Germline-derived CDR1 and CDR2 are SGHTA and FQGTGA. The ends lost 2 bases at V and 2 bases at J; junction bases unmatched: 10. The CDR3 extends over 17 amino acids. In DNA form, the CDR3 reads TGTGCCAGCAGCTTATATCCCCTAGCGGCCCTCACAGATACGCAGTATTTT. This encodes CASSLYPLAALTDTQYF.

This clonotype was seen only a few times. V is TRBV7-6 and J is TRBJ2-2, with TRBD2 matching 15 bases. V was pared by 3 bases and J by 8 bases, with 4 bases of the junction left unmatched. Germline-derived CDR1 and CDR2 are SGHVS and FNYEAQ. This CDR3 contains 16 residues. In DNA, the CDR3 is TGTGCCAGCAGCTTCCCAGGACTAGCGGGAGGGGGGGAGCTGTTTTTT. It yields the protein CASSFPGLAGGGELFF.

This clonotype was seen a handful of times. This chain connects TRBV15 to TRBJ1-2; D not resolved. V lost 0 bases and J 6 bases, leaving 14 bases between the germline ends. The CDR3 runs 15 residues. Looked up from germline, CDR1 is LNHNV and CDR2 is YYDKDF (reference sequence). CDR3 residues: CATSRDKGRRNGYTF. The CDR3 DNA sequence: TGTGCCACCAGCAGAGATAAGGGCAGGCGGAATGGCTACACCTTC. The full variable domain, its missing parts supplied by reference TRBV15 and TRBJ1-2, is DAMVIQNPRYQVTQFGKPVTLSCSQTLNHNVMYWYQQKSSQAPKLLFHYYDKDFNNEADTPDNFQSRRPNTSFCFLDIRSPGLGDTAMYLCATSRDKGRRNGYTFGSGTRLTVV.

V and J are TRBV11-2 and TRBJ1-2; TRBD1 matches 7 bases. Germline V CDR1 and CDR2: SGHAT, FQNNGV. The V and J ends lost 6 bases and 4 bases, in that order; junction bases with no gene match: 11. There are 15 residues in the CDR3. CDR3 sequence: CASSFQGVGIYGYTF. CDR3 in DNA: TGTGCCAGCAGTTTCCAGGGGGTCGGGATCTATGGCTACACCTTC. The entire variable domain, with the rest obtained from reference TRBV11-2 and TRBJ1-2, is as follows: EAGVAQSPRYKIIEKRQSVAFWCNPISGHATLYWYQQILGQGPKLLIQFQNNGVVDDSQLPKDRFSAERLKGVDSTLKIQPAKLEDSAVYLCASSFQGVGIYGYTFGSGTRLTVV.

The V call is TRBV6-1, the J call TRBJ1-4; D perhaps matches TRBD1 (6 bases). Germline V CDR1 and CDR2: MNHNS, SASEGT. This CDR3 comprises 16 residues. Between the trimmed V and J ends, which lost 6 bases and 7 bases, there was a span of 21 bases. The CDR3 bases are TGTGCCAGCAGGGAAATGGGGGGGGGCTGGGGTGAAAAACTGTTTTTT. Residues: CASREMGGGWGEKLFF.

This chain links TRBV7-9 with TRBJ2-3; D is tentatively TRBD1 or TRBD2 (5 bases each). Trimming cost V 4 bases and J 2 bases, with 16 bases left between them. CDR3 length: 16 residues. CDR1 and CDR2 from the germline V gene are SEHNR and FQNEAQ (reference sequence). CDR3 sequence: CASSSWGSDNTDTQYF. DNA for the CDR3: TGTGCCAGCAGCTCCTGGGGGTCGGACAACACAGATACGCAGTATTTT. The entire variable domain, with the rest obtained from reference TRBV7-9 and TRBJ2-3, is as follows: DTGVSQNPRHKITKRGQNVTFRCDPISEHNRLYWYRQTLGQGPEFLTYFQNEAQLEKSRLLSDRFSAERPKGSFSTLEIQRTEQGDSAMYLCASSSWGSDNTDTQYFGPGTRLTVL.

The J gene is TRBJ1-4, the V gene TRBV20-1; D uncertain. The V and J ends lost 6 bases and 8 bases respectively, with 7 bases between them. CDR3 size: 10 residues. Germline lookup yields CDR1 DFQATT and CDR2 SNEGSKA (reference sequence). Here the CDR3 DNA reads TGCAGTGCCGACCGGGAAAAACTGTTTTTT. It yields the protein CSADREKLFF.

The chain couples TRBV19 to TRBJ2-2, with D maybe TRBD1 (5 bases). Per germline, CDR1 LNHDA and CDR2 SQIVND (reference sequence). The CDR3 length is 13 residues. Trimming took off 5 bases at V and 5 bases at J, with 9 bases between the two ends. The CDR3 here is CASSDSRTGELFF. The CDR3 nucleotides read TGTGCCAGTAGTGACAGTCGGACCGGGGAGCTGTTTTTT.

CDR3 in amino acids: CASSFMRTDTQYF. CDR3 nucleotides: TGTGCCAGCAGCTTTATGAGAACAGATACGCAGTATTTT. The chain uses TRBV7-2 and TRBJ2-3; D unresolved. The CDR3 covers 13 residues. The V and J ends lost 3 bases and 3 bases respectively, with 7 bases between them. Germline values: CDR1 SGHTA, CDR2 FQGNSA.

The V gene is TRBV5-1, the J gene TRBJ2-1; 15 nucleotides line up with TRBD2. The length of the CDR3 is 17 residues. The germline V gene has CDR1 SGHRS and CDR2 YFSETQ. With 3 bases clipped from V and 4 bases from J, the junction kept 5 bases outside the gene matches. The CDR3 DNA is TGCGCCAGCAGCTGGACTAGCGGGAGGGCCGGGTACAATGAGCAGTTCTTC. Translation gives CASSWTSGRAGYNEQFF.

The rearrangement joins TRBV12-3 or TRBV12-4 to TRBJ2-1; D not resolved. There are 16 residues in the CDR3. V dropped 7 bases and J dropped 3 bases, with 19 bases sitting between them. The CDR3: CASTARPTGDYNEQFF. As DNA, the CDR3 is TGTGCCAGCACCGCGCGCCCCACGGGTGACTACAATGAGCAGTTCTTC.

The chain combines TRBV28 with TRBJ1-1; the D gene is possibly TRBD1 (6 bases). The germline CDR1 and CDR2 sequences are MDHEN and SYDVKM. V lost 3 bases and J 0 bases, leaving 11 bases between the germline ends. This CDR3 is built from 15 residues. The CDR3 nucleotides are TGTGCCAGCAGTTTGGGAGACAGGTTGAACACTGAAGCTTTCTTT. Translation gives CASSLGDRLNTEAFF.

The rearrangement joins TRBV7-2 to TRBJ1-1; no definite D call. V was shortened by 5 bases and J by 5 bases, with 9 bases between the two germline ends. The CDR3 totals 12 residues. The germline gives CDR1 SGHTA, CDR2 FQGNSA. The CDR3 sequence is CASSMSRTEAFF. CDR3 nucleotide sequence: TGTGCCAGCAGCATGTCGAGGACTGAAGCTTTCTTT. Complete variable domain (other parts from reference TRBV7-2 and TRBJ1-1): GAGVSQSPSNKVTEKGKDVELRCDPISGHTALYWYRQSLGQGLEFLIYFQGNSAPDKSGLPSDRFSAERTGGSVSTLTIQRTQQEDSAVYLCASSMSRTEAFFGQGTRLTVV.

This chain uses TRBV7-8 with TRBJ2-7; D not certain. Trimming shortened V by 4 bases and J by 1 base, and 11 bases separated the two germline ends. This CDR3 is 14 amino acids long. Germline V CDR1 and CDR2: SGHVS, FQNEAQ. The CDR3 DNA reads as TGTGCCAGCAGCTCTCGACCGATATCCTACGAGCAGTACTTC. Protein sequence: CASSSRPISYEQYF. The full variable domain, in which reference TRBV7-8 and TRBJ2-7 provide the parts outside the CDR3, is GAGVSQSPRYKVAKRGQDVALRCDPISGHVSLFWYQQALGQGPEFLTYFQNEAQLDKSGLPSDRFFAERPEGSVSTLKIQRTQQEDSAVYLCASSSRPISYEQYFGPGTRLTVT.

By share, this clonotype counts as medium-sized. The junction shows a germline mismatch at one end, possibly a read error. V usage is TRBV7-7 and J usage is TRBJ1-1; D is unclear. Germline V gene sequence: CDR1 SSHAT, CDR2 FNYEAQ (reference sequence). This CDR3 has 13 amino acids. CDR3 sequence (DNA): TGTGCTAGCAGCAACCGACCTGACACTGAAGCTTTCTTT. This translates into CASSNRPDTEAFF.

This clonotype was seen a few times. The chain employs TRBV6-1 and TRBJ1-6, with D tentatively TRBD1 (6 bases). With 7 bases removed from V and 0 bases from J, the gap between germline ends came to 10 bases. The CDR3 runs 15 residues. Germline loops: CDR1 MNHNS, CDR2 SASEGT. In nucleotides, the CDR3 is TGTGCCAGCACCCGGGACAACTCCTATAATTCACCCCTCCACTTT. It is translated as CASTRDNSYNSPLHF.

This sequence joins TRBV2 and TRBJ1-2; 10 positions agree with TRBD1. J lost 7 bases, V lost 6 bases, and 8 bases had no gene match. Germline V gene lookup returns CDR1 SNHLY and CDR2 FYNNEI. The CDR3 is 14 amino acids. CDR3 DNA: TGTGCCAGCAGACACGGCGGGACAGGGGCTGGCTACACCTTC. Translated: CASRHGGTGAGYTF.

This clonotype has only a few counts. V is TRBV20-1 and J is TRBJ2-7, with D unresolved. The CDR3 contains 16 residues. CDR1 and CDR2 (germline): DFQATT, SNEGSKA (reference sequence). Trimming stripped 0 bases from V and 1 base from J, with 16 bases between. The CDR3 sequence: CSARDQGGRPSYEQYF. Written as DNA, the CDR3 is TGCAGTGCTAGAGATCAAGGTGGGCGGCCTTCCTACGAGCAGTACTTC.

V and J are TRBV7-2 and TRBJ2-1; the D is unclear. From germline, CDR1 is SGHTA and CDR2 FQGNSA. The CDR3 extends over 11 amino acids. V lost 7 bases and J lost 6, with 7 bases in between. The CDR3 nucleotides read TGTGCCAGCACCTCATTCAATGAGCAGTTCTTC. It translates to CASTSFNEQFF. The full variable domain, with the rest looked up from reference TRBV7-2 and TRBJ2-1, is GAGVSQSPSNKVTEKGKDVELRCDPISGHTALYWYRQSLGQGLEFLIYFQGNSAPDKSGLPSDRFSAERTGGSVSTLTIQRTQQEDSAVYLCASTSFNEQFFGPGTRLTVL.

The chain employs TRBV28 and TRBJ1-5; 10 bases line up with TRBD1. Germline values: CDR1 MDHEN, CDR2 SYDVKM. The CDR3 consists of 15 residues. The ends lost 3 bases at V and 6 bases at J; junction bases unmatched: 5. CDR3 DNA sequence: TGTGCCAGCAGTTTGCCGGGACAGGGGACTCAGCCCCAGCATTTT. Amino acids: CASSLPGQGTQPQHF.

The chain recombines TRBV20-1 with TRBJ1-3; D not resolved. Trimming shortened V by 6 bases and J by 4 bases, and 22 bases separated the two germline ends. CDR1 DFQATT and CDR2 SNEGSKA come from the germline V gene (reference sequence). There are 16 residues in the CDR3. For the CDR3, the DNA is TGCAGTGCCTTACCCGAAGGTTTAGGCGACGGAAACACCATATATTTT. It codes for CSALPEGLGDGNTIYF.

This clonotype was counted only a few times. The rearrangement joins TRBV6-1 to TRBJ1-1; 7 bases are shared with TRBD1. V was clipped by 6 bases and J by 1 base; unmatched bases: 5. The V gene's germline CDR1 is MNHNS and CDR2 SASEGT. The CDR3 is made up of 14 amino acids. CDR3 loop: CASRKQGSNTEAFF. CDR3 coding DNA: TGTGCCAGCAGGAAACAGGGGTCGAACACTGAAGCTTTCTTT.

This rearrangement joins TRBV2 to TRBJ2-5; 13 positions match TRBD2. The CDR3 is 14 residues long. The germline CDR1 and CDR2 sequences are SNHLY and FYNNEI. The trim removed 6 bases at V and 5 bases at J, leaving 3 bases unmatched. CDR3 in DNA: TGTGCCAGCAGAGAGACTAGCGGGAGGGAGACCCAGTACTTC. The encoded protein is CASRETSGRETQYF.

This clonotype showed up just a few times. This chain connects TRBV5-8 to TRBJ1-5; D is unresolved. The germline V gene encodes CDR1 SGHTS and CDR2 YDEGEE. The CDR3 has 13 amino acids. Trimming pared 0 bases from V and 4 bases from J, leaving 5 bases between. As DNA, the CDR3 is TGTGCCAGCAGCTTGGGTCCGAATCAGCCCCAGCATTTT. Protein product: CASSLGPNQPQHF.

The genes are TRBV6-2 or TRBV6-3 and TRBJ2-4, with 7 bases that match TRBD2. Germline loops: CDR1 MNHEY, CDR2 SVGEGT. This CDR3 has 14 amino acids. V trimming: 10 bases; J trimming: 4 bases; junction bases outside the gene matches: 10. CDR3 amino acids: CAIRSREWKNIQYF. CDR3 nucleotide sequence: TGTGCCATCCGGTCGCGGGAGTGGAAAAACATTCAGTACTTC.

This clonotype was observed a handful of times. The chain couples TRBV27 to TRBJ2-7, with D possibly matching TRBD2 (6 bases). Germline assignment: CDR1 MNHEY and CDR2 SMNVEV (reference sequence). The CDR3 runs 14 residues. Trimming took off 5 bases at V and 4 bases at J, with 15 bases between the two ends. For the CDR3, the DNA is TGTGCCAGCAGTCGCGGGGTCAATGAGTACGAGCAGTACTTC. Amino acids: CASSRGVNEYEQYF.